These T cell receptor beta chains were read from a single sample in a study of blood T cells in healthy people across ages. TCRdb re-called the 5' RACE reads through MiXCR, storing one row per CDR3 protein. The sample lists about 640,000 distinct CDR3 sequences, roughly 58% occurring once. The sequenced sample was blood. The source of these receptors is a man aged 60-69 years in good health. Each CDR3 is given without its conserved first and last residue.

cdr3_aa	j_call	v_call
AIGQGGGYGYT	TRBJ1-2	TRBV10-3
ASSEGGSQETQY	TRBJ2-5	TRBV25-1
SAPRSGGRETQY	TRBJ2-5	TRBV20-1
ASSPRGAGEAF	TRBJ1-1	TRBV7-9
ASSTTGTGVFVQY	TRBJ2-7	TRBV5-1
ASSNTRGGETQY	TRBJ2-5	TRBV2
ASSYSAGSKRNIQY	TRBJ2-4	TRBV6-5
SGTGVAGELF	TRBJ2-2	TRBV29-1
AISGGGAGTGELF	TRBJ2-2	TRBV10-3
ASSLTVGGAEAF	TRBJ1-1	TRBV5-1
ASSQDSVAYGYT	TRBJ1-2	TRBV5-1
ASRPSRGAVEQF	TRBJ2-1	TRBV6-5
ASSPKQGWETQY	TRBJ2-5	TRBV4-1
ASSSGGPLETQY	TRBJ2-5	TRBV12-3/TRBV12-4
ATSVGGRGNEQF	TRBJ2-1	TRBV24-1
ASSLRRTVSYEQY	TRBJ2-7	TRBV27
ASSPRDPFYEQY	TRBJ2-7	TRBV12-3/TRBV12-4
ASSNRVWGYT	TRBJ1-2	TRBV28
ASSPGVSRHNEQF	TRBJ2-1	TRBV7-2
ASISGAGPYNEQF	TRBJ2-1	TRBV25-1
SASGSGGYNEQF	TRBJ2-1	TRBV20-1
ASSARKSYNEQF	TRBJ2-1	TRBV12-3/TRBV12-4
SGAGTGPSSAF	TRBJ1-1	TRBV29-1
ASSKGLATGKNIQY	TRBJ2-4	TRBV10-2
ASSLAQEPGNPYEQY	TRBJ2-7	TRBV5-1
ASSVTDRERHNSPLH	TRBJ1-6	TRBV9
ASSETTGHYGYT	TRBJ1-2	TRBV6-1
ASRAEGAEQY	TRBJ2-5	TRBV2
ASSLGNPGLGDSPLH	TRBJ1-6	TRBV7-3
ATSDGQGKNVQY	TRBJ2-4	TRBV24-1
ASSPDVQADTQY	TRBJ2-3	TRBV18
ASSLSGQAQETQY	TRBJ2-5	TRBV27
ASSPRQGEDPQH	TRBJ1-5	TRBV18
ASRGFSGGAKEQF	TRBJ2-1	TRBV21-1
SVAQGTSNQPQH	TRBJ1-5	TRBV29-1
ASSPRGGQYNEQF	TRBJ2-1	TRBV7-6
ASSLSLRGLLNYGYT	TRBJ1-2	TRBV5-5
ASTKPGTLYEQY	TRBJ2-7	TRBV12-3/TRBV12-4
ATSDFRPDSQETQY	TRBJ2-5	TRBV24-1
ASIVGGAADTQY	TRBJ2-3	TRBV12-3/TRBV12-4
ASSQAPGSYEQY	TRBJ2-7	TRBV4-1
ASSVRGVPTEAF	TRBJ1-1	TRBV2
SVDEGNGQPQH	TRBJ1-5	TRBV29-1
ASSLGSGGQVSSEQY	TRBJ2-7	TRBV28
SAMEAGRKETQY	TRBJ2-5	TRBV20-1
SVAGLAGNEQY	TRBJ2-7	TRBV29-1
ASSPDGDSPWGNEQF	TRBJ2-1	TRBV5-1
SVGSGFNEQF	TRBJ2-1	TRBV29-1
ASSFAAAQETQY	TRBJ2-5	TRBV5-6
ASSRSAGGELF	TRBJ2-2	TRBV11-3
ATSSEAVLYPNYGYT	TRBJ1-2	TRBV15
SARDPRDGDYGYT	TRBJ1-2	TRBV20-1
ASSGTGTVYYEQY	TRBJ2-7	TRBV2
ASREESEF	TRBJ2-1	TRBV6-1
SAPQPTNPNEKLF	TRBJ1-4	TRBV20-1
SPLTSDTQY	TRBJ2-3	TRBV20-1
ASSLAGAPGNEQF	TRBJ2-1	TRBV5-1
ASSQERTSGRETQY	.	TRBV4-1
ASSQTGRSLETQY	TRBJ2-5	TRBV12-3/TRBV12-4